This T cell receptor beta chain originates from a study of blood T cell repertoires in COVID-19. Study context: COVID-19 samples, acute and convalescent, were from the United States, Italy and Spain. PBMCs, B-cell-depleted T cells, or T cells were the source of the cDNA or gDNA that made up the material.

CDR1 SQVTM and CDR2 ANQGSEA come from the germline V gene. The CDR3 covers 16 residues. Trimming took off 1 base at V and 4 bases at J, with 19 bases between the two ends. Original analysis: Reference gene primer amplification yielded estimated nucleated cell counts. Using immunoSEQ multiplex PCR, the repertoire was profiled, and TCRdb retains in-frame clones only, with some absent. V and J calls plus clone size are reproduced from that table; the DNA served to infer D and trimming. The sample yields 150,000 to 200,000 clones, roughly 88% seen once. This clone appeared a single time. This chain links TRBV29-1 with TRBJ1-2; tentative D call: TRBD1 (5 bases). The sample was peripheral blood. This receptor was obtained from an elderly woman with acute or convalescent COVID-19. The CDR3 reads CSVEADSPSHPYGYTF. Here the CDR3 DNA reads TGCAGCGTTGAAGCCGACAGTCCATCCCACCCCTATGGCTACACCTTC.